This passage covers 16 T cell receptor beta chains from one sample sequenced in a study of cytomegalovirus exposure and HLA in healthy donors. Primers included in the PCR were 60 Vbeta and 13 Jbeta primers. The protocol was immunoSEQ multiplex PCR, while the TCRdb copy is restricted to in-frame clones and leaves out a portion. The data hold approximately 140,000 clones, with roughly 80% observed a single time. The specimen was PBMCs. The origin of the receptors is a man aged 40-55 years in good health and CMV-seropositive.

J is TRBJ2-7 and V is TRBV4-2; 8 nucleotides match TRBD2. The germline V gene has CDR1 LGHNA and CDR2 YNFKEQ. This CDR3 is 13 amino acids long. J lost 4 bases, V lost 5 bases, and 4 bases had no gene match. The CDR3, as DNA: TGTGCCAGCAGCGCCTCGGGGGGGTACGAGCAGTACTTC. Translating it yields CASSASGGYEQYF.

This clone came up a few times. The gene calls are TRBV4-3 and TRBJ2-1, with 8 nucleotides matching TRBD1. Germline CDR1 LGHNA, CDR2 YSLEER. The CDR3 has 19 amino acids. V shed 1 base, J shed 0 bases, and the junction held 11 bases outside the gene matches. CDR3 DNA sequence: TGCGCCAGCAGCCAAGGTAGGACAGGGAGTATGGGCTCCTACAATGAGCAGTTCTTC. Translating it yields CASSQGRTGSMGSYNEQFF.

This sequence joins TRBV19 and TRBJ1-1; unclear D gene. Germline V gene data show CDR1 as LNHDA and CDR2 as SQIVND (reference sequence). CDR3 length: 15 amino acids. V was pared by 7 bases and J by 1 base, with 16 bases between. CDR3 amino acids: CASILTWTSNTEAFF. The CDR3 nucleotides read TGTGCCAGTATTCTAACTTGGACTTCGAACACTGAAGCTTTCTTT.

This clone has a handful of counts. The V call is TRBV5-1, the J call TRBJ1-3, with D possibly being TRBD1 (5 bases). Trimming removed 5 bases from V and 0 bases from J, with 9 bases in between. This CDR3 is 14 amino acids long. The germline V gene has CDR1 SGHRS and CDR2 YFSETQ. In nucleotides, the CDR3 is TGCGCCAGCAGTCAACAGGTCTCTGGAAACACCATATATTTT. This codes for CASSQQVSGNTIYF. The full variable domain, rest sourced from reference TRBV5-1 and TRBJ1-3, is KAGVTQTPRYLIKTRGQQVTLSCSPISGHRSVSWYQQTPGQGLQFLFEYFSETQRNKGNFPGRFSGRQFSNSRSEMNVSTLELGDSALYLCASSQQVSGNTIYFGEGSWLTVV.

The chain is built from TRBV6-5 and TRBJ1-2, with D possibly matching TRBD1 (6 bases). The CDR3 extends over 12 amino acids. CDR1 MNHEY and CDR2 SVGAGI come from the germline V gene. Trimming left V 4 bases short and J 8 bases short, with 11 bases between. The CDR3 loop reads CASSSTGKGYTF. The CDR3 DNA reads as TGTGCCAGCAGTTCAACAGGGAAGGGCTACACCTTC.

The table lists this clone with a few counts. The V and J genes are TRBV4-2 and TRBJ2-7, with 8 positions matching TRBD2. The germline CDR1 and CDR2 sequences are LGHNA and YNFKEQ. The CDR3 length is 16 residues. Trimming cost V 0 bases and J 0 bases; bases outside gene matches: 4. The CDR3 sequence is CASSQEASGYSYEQYF. Here the CDR3 DNA reads TGTGCCAGCAGCCAAGAAGCTAGCGGGTACTCCTACGAGCAGTACTTC.

The chain uses TRBV5-1 and TRBJ2-3; no reliable D call. The CDR3 totals 15 residues. V shed 4 bases and J shed 5 bases, with 17 bases lying between them. From germline, CDR1 is SGHRS and CDR2 YFSETQ. Here the CDR3 reads CASSLQTPPGDTQYF. CDR3 bases: TGCGCCAGCAGCCTCCAGACTCCTCCGGGAGATACGCAGTATTTT.

This CDR3 reads CASSRGGEQFF. CDR3 DNA: TGTGCCAGTAGTCGGGGGGGTGAGCAGTTCTTC. This chain links TRBV19 with TRBJ2-1; 8 bases agree with TRBD2. Germline lookup yields CDR1 LNHDA and CDR2 SQIVND (reference sequence). The CDR3 runs to 11 residues. V lost 5 bases and J lost 9; bases outside the gene matches: 0.

The rearrangement links TRBV14 to TRBJ1-4, with a weak D call TRBD1 (6 bases). Germline values: CDR1 SGHDN, CDR2 FVKESK. The CDR3 loop spans 16 amino acids. The ends were cut back, 1 base at V and 8 bases at J, with 17 bases in the middle. CDR3 DNA sequence: TGTGCCAGCAGCCAAGTAGTGGCGGGGGGGCAGGAAAAACTGTTTTTT. This sequence encodes CASSQVVAGGQEKLFF.

The genes are TRBV7-8 and TRBJ2-2; TRBD1 agrees at 9 bases. V lost 2 bases and J lost 3; bases outside the gene matches: 4. This CDR3 spans 16 amino acids. Germline V gene sequence: CDR1 SGHVS, CDR2 FQNEAQ. The CDR3 DNA is TGTGCCAGCAGCTTAATTCGGACAGGGGACACCGGGGAGCTGTTTTTT. Its translation: CASSLIRTGDTGELFF.

The chain links TRBV9 to TRBJ2-5; 9 nucleotides align to TRBD1. V lost 0 bases to trimming and J lost 4 bases; unmatched junction nucleotides: 10. This CDR3 is 17 amino acids long. Germline-derived CDR1 and CDR2 are SGDLS and YYNGEE. The DNA of the CDR3 is TGTGCCAGCAGCGTAGCTACGAGGGGACAGGGAGGAGAGACCCAGTACTTC. It yields the protein CASSVATRGQGGETQYF.

The V call is TRBV29-1, the J call TRBJ2-2, with D maybe TRBD1 (5 bases). The ends were cut back, 7 bases at V and 6 bases at J, with 18 bases in the middle. The CDR3 loop spans 14 amino acids. The germline V gene encodes CDR1 SQVTM and CDR2 ANQGSEA. In DNA, the CDR3 is TGCAGCGCCGCGGTAGGGGCCGTGGCCGGGGAGCTGTTTTTT. Translated: CSAAVGAVAGELFF.

The rearrangement uses TRBV4-3 and TRBJ2-3; a possible D gene is TRBD2 (6 bases). The CDR3 runs 19 residues. CDR1 LGHNA and CDR2 YSLEER come from the germline V gene. V lost 4 bases, J lost 3 bases, and 26 bases lay in between. CDR3 region: CASSPEGTARLAYTDTQYF. CDR3 in DNA: TGCGCCAGCAGCCCAGAAGGAACCGCCAGGCTAGCGTATACAGATACGCAGTATTTT.

J is TRBJ2-7 and V is TRBV28, with D perhaps TRBD1 (6 bases). The germline V gene has CDR1 MDHEN and CDR2 SYDVKM. V was trimmed by 7 bases and J by 5 bases, leaving 12 bases between them. The CDR3 has 12 amino acids. The CDR3 sequence: CASNPNRDEQYF. CDR3 in DNA: TGTGCCAGCAATCCCAACAGGGACGAGCAGTACTTC.

J is TRBJ2-1 and V is TRBV28; 9 bases are shared with TRBD2. Germline V gene sequence: CDR1 MDHEN, CDR2 SYDVKM. This CDR3 contains 15 residues. The trim removed 3 bases at V and 8 bases at J, leaving 8 bases unmatched. The CDR3 protein is CASSFRSGGIDEQFF. The DNA for the CDR3 is TGTGCCAGCAGTTTTCGAAGCGGGGGGATCGATGAGCAGTTCTTC.

The rearrangement uses TRBV5-6 and TRBJ1-1; no clear D gene. The CDR3 extends over 14 amino acids. The V and J ends lost 3 bases and 4 bases respectively, with 13 bases between them. Germline CDR1 and CDR2: SGHDT and YYEEEE. CDR3 region: CASSWGERGTEAFF. In DNA form, the CDR3 reads TGTGCCAGCAGCTGGGGAGAGCGCGGCACTGAAGCTTTCTTT. Variable domain in full (rest from reference TRBV5-6 and TRBJ1-1): DAGVTQSPTHLIKTRGQQVTLRCSPKSGHDTVSWYQQALGQGPQFIFQYYEEEERQRGNFPDRFSGHQFPNYSSELNVNALLLGDSALYLCASSWGERGTEAFFGQGTRLTVV.